Shown below are 11 T cell receptor beta chains from a single sample sequenced in a study of shared clonotypes between healthy human individuals (dated by TCRdb to 2018 to 2020). Library creation used the immunoSEQ multiplex PCR assay. TCRdb retrieved this table from immuneACCESS and kept in-frame rearrangements only. Not all clones are present; in checked studies, unresolved V genes account for under half, and no reason is known for the remainder. The sample includes under 1,100,000 clones, with about 76% observed a single time. The top ten constitute approximately 1.5% of the sample. Sequencing used memory CD4+ T cells sorted from blood. The cell subset or site label here, explained by the study, means: CD45RA-negative fraction. Receptors originate from a man aged 18 to 30 in good health.

The chain recombines TRBV19 with TRBJ1-1; D might be TRBD1 (5 bases). Germline V lookup: CDR1 LNHDA, CDR2 SQIVND (reference sequence). Trimming removed 6 bases from V and 3 bases from J, with 14 bases in between. There are 14 residues in the CDR3. This chain's CDR3 is CASSRDGVYTEAFF. Here the CDR3 DNA reads TGTGCCAGTAGCCGGGACGGGGTGTACACTGAAGCTTTCTTT.

CDR3 region: CASRGQGYEQYF. The CDR3 DNA is TGTGCCAGCAGGGGACAGGGCTACGAGCAGTACTTC. V is TRBV7-9 and J is TRBJ2-7, with 9 bases lining up with TRBD1. Losses at the gene ends were 6 bases for V and 3 bases for J; bases not matched to a gene: 0. Per germline, CDR1 SEHNR and CDR2 FQNEAQ (reference sequence). The CDR3 has 12 residues.

This clone has a handful of counts. The chain joins TRBV7-6 to TRBJ1-6, with no clear D. Trimming removed 2 bases at V and 9 bases at J, with 5 bases between. Germline V CDR1 and CDR2: SGHVS, FNYEAQ. This CDR3 contains 12 residues. CDR3 sequence reads: CASSLYGSPLHF. DNA of the CDR3: TGTGCCAGCAGCTTATACGGTTCACCCCTCCACTTT.

This sequence joins TRBV7-9 and TRBJ1-2; 8 bases align to TRBD1. V was clipped by 6 bases and J by 3 bases; unmatched bases: 9. CDR1 is SEHNR and CDR2 is FQNEAQ in the germline V gene (reference sequence). There are 15 residues in the CDR3. CDR3 sequence: CASSIQGAFDYGYTF. CDR3 coding DNA: TGTGCCAGCAGTATTCAGGGGGCATTTGACTATGGCTACACCTTC.

In this sample, this clone turned up a few times. The chain combines TRBV28 with TRBJ1-1; 8 bases are a match to TRBD1. The germline CDR1 and CDR2 sequences are MDHEN and SYDVKM. The CDR3 contains 13 residues. V was clipped by 5 bases and J by 4 bases; unmatched bases: 3. The CDR3 sequence: CASSQTGATEAFF. The CDR3 DNA is TGTGCCAGCAGTCAGACAGGGGCCACTGAAGCTTTCTTT. Looking up the rest from reference TRBV28 and TRBJ1-1 gives the full variable domain: DVKVTQSSRYLVKRTGEKVFLECVQDMDHENMFWYRQDPGLGLRLIYFSYDVKMKEKGDIPEGYSVSREKKERFSLILESASTNQTSMYLCASSQTGATEAFFGQGTRLTVV.

The V call is TRBV11-2, the J call TRBJ2-1, with D possibly being TRBD2 (5 bases). Trimming stripped 1 base from V and 9 bases from J, with 10 bases between. The CDR3 covers 13 residues. Germline assignment: CDR1 SGHAT and CDR2 FQNNGV. DNA of the CDR3: TGTGCCAGCAGCTTAGTCCTAGCCGGTGAGCAGTTCTTC. Translating it yields CASSLVLAGEQFF.

The chain links TRBV11-3 to TRBJ1-3; 7 nucleotides line up with TRBD1. With V trimmed by 8 bases and J by 1 base, 8 bases remained unmatched. In germline, CDR1 is SGHNT, CDR2 YENEEA. The CDR3 is 15 amino acids. The CDR3 protein is CASSDRERSGNTIYF. DNA for the CDR3: TGTGCCAGCTCTGACAGGGAAAGGTCTGGAAACACCATATATTTT.

A few counts support this clone. Additional DNA sequences in this sample encode the identical CDR3. The chain has TRBV28 and TRBJ2-7, with 7 bases matching TRBD1. The ends lost 5 bases at V and 0 bases at J; junction bases unmatched: 1. There are 13 residues in the CDR3. Germline V lookup: CDR1 MDHEN, CDR2 SYDVKM. This CDR3 is CASSRDSSYEQYF. The CDR3 DNA sequence: TGTGCCAGCAGTAGGGACAGCTCCTACGAGCAGTACTTC.

The chain uses TRBV6-1 and TRBJ2-2; D might be TRBD2 (6 bases). V shed 2 bases and J shed 0 bases, with 16 bases lying between them. This CDR3 has 18 residues. The V gene's germline CDR1 is MNHNS and CDR2 SASEGT. The CDR3 region is CASSESRGLPSNTGELFF. The CDR3 nucleotides read TGTGCCAGCAGTGAAAGCCGGGGACTGCCTTCGAACACCGGGGAGCTGTTTTTT.

This clone was recorded at least ten times. V and J are TRBV5-6 and TRBJ1-1; the match to TRBD1 covers 7 bases. The CDR3 spans 15 residues. J gave up 5 bases and V 0 bases, and 7 bases lay outside the gene matches. CDR1 and CDR2 (germline): SGHDT, YYEEEE. The CDR3 DNA reads TGTGCCAGCAGCTTGGGGTCAGGGGGAAGGACTGAAGCTTTCTTT. This gives the protein CASSLGSGGRTEAFF.

This chain connects TRBV9 to TRBJ2-2; D possibly matches TRBD1 or TRBD2 (5 bases each). Trimming took off 4 bases at V and 4 bases at J, with 17 bases between the two ends. The CDR3 totals 16 residues. Germline CDR1 is SGDLS and CDR2 is YYNGEE. The CDR3 is CASSWGSSSPTGELFF. In DNA form, the CDR3 reads TGTGCCAGCAGCTGGGGGAGTAGTTCGCCCACCGGGGAGCTGTTTTTT.